These T cell receptor beta chains were read from a single sample in a study of blood T cell repertoires in COVID-19. The assay was immunoSEQ multiplex PCR, and TCRdb's table has in-frame clones only and misses some. The sample has 180,000 or so clones, over 65% seen once. The sample consisted of PBMCs or T cells enriched from blood (not recorded which). The source is a woman in her fifties or sixties who had recovered from COVID-19. CDR3s include the opening cysteine and the closing phenylalanine or tryptophan. The D gene is left open where the match is weak. Expanded clones get a size class; other rows say once, few or many, or leave the size out.

>TRBV5-1|.|TRBJ2-5|.
CASSYQTDRETQYF
TGCGCCAGCAGCTACCAGACTGATCGAGAGACCCAGTACTTC
>TRBV7-2|.|TRBJ1-5|.
CASSGSSNQPQHF
TGTGCCAGCAGTGGGAGTAGCAATCAGCCCCAGCATTTT
>TRBV27|.|TRBJ2-3|TRBD1
CASSADRGDTQYF
TGTGCCAGCAGCGCCGACAGGGGAGATACGCAGTATTTT
>TRBV5-4|once|TRBJ1-5|.
CASRPGPEVNQPQHF
TGTGCCAGCAGACCGGGCCCGGAGGTCAATCAGCCCCAGCATTTT
>TRBV3-1/TRBV3-2|.|TRBJ1-2|.
CASSPSGVDGYTF
TGTGCCAGCAGCCCTTCGGGGGTAGATGGCTACACCTTC
>TRBV10-2|.|TRBJ2-1|TRBD2
CASSLLAGTGAGYNEQFF
TGCGCCTCGTCCCTACTAGCGGGGACGGGGGCGGGGTACAATGAGCAGTTCTTC
>TRBV11-3|.|TRBJ1-2|.
CASSFYGPNQRDGYTF
TGTGCCAGCAGCTTCTACGGCCCTAACCAGAGGGATGGCTACACCTTC
>TRBV7-2|.|TRBJ2-1|.
CASSLIRDEQFF
TGTGCCAGCAGCTTAATCAGGGATGAGCAGTTCTTC
>TRBV6-5|.|TRBJ1-4|.
CASSYSGRAPLEKLFF
TGTGCCAGCAGTTACTCGGGCAGGGCCCCCCTCGAAAAACTGTTTTTT
>TRBV4-1|.|TRBJ1-3|TRBD1
CASSHQVDRVYGNTIYF
TGCGCCAGCAGCCACCAAGTGGACAGGGTTTATGGAAACACCATATATTTT
>TRBV5-6|.|TRBJ2-3|.
CASSSAGHTSTDTQYF
TGTGCCAGCAGCTCTGCAGGTCACACTAGCACAGATACGCAGTATTTT
>TRBV28|few|TRBJ1-2|.
CASIPGGDPYGYTF
TGTGCCAGCATCCCGGGGGGGGATCCCTATGGCTACACCTTC
>TRBV4-1|once|TRBJ2-5|.
CASREGGQETQYF
TGCGCCAGCAGGGAGGGAGGCCAAGAGACCCAGTACTTC
>TRBV5-4|few|TRBJ1-2|TRBD1
CASSPGTGLIDNYGYTF
TGTGCCAGCAGTCCCGGGACAGGGTTAATTGATAACTATGGCTACACCTTC
>TRBV28|.|TRBJ2-5|TRBD2
CASSPRLAGGQETQYF
TGTGCCAGCAGTCCCAGACTAGCGGGGGGGCAAGAGACCCAGTACTTC
>TRBV5-5|many|TRBJ1-2|.
CASSLEGTGEYGYTF
TGTGCCAGCAGCTTGGAAGGGACGGGAGAGTATGGCTACACCTTC
>TRBV5-6|few|TRBJ2-3|.
CASSGRRPGNTQYF
TGTGCCAGCAGCGGGAGGAGGCCGGGGAATACGCAGTATTTT
>TRBV19|few|TRBJ2-5|.
CASRRVQGQNPGETQYF
TGTGCCAGTAGGAGGGTCCAGGGGCAAAATCCTGGGGAGACCCAGTACTTC
>TRBV19|few|TRBJ2-5|TRBD1
CASSNQWTGAQETQYF
TGTGCCAGTAGCAACCAGTGGACAGGGGCACAAGAGACCCAGTACTTC
>TRBV7-3|few|TRBJ2-3|.
CASSSGEPDTQYF
TGTGCCAGCAGCTCCGGGGAACCAGATACGCAGTATTTT